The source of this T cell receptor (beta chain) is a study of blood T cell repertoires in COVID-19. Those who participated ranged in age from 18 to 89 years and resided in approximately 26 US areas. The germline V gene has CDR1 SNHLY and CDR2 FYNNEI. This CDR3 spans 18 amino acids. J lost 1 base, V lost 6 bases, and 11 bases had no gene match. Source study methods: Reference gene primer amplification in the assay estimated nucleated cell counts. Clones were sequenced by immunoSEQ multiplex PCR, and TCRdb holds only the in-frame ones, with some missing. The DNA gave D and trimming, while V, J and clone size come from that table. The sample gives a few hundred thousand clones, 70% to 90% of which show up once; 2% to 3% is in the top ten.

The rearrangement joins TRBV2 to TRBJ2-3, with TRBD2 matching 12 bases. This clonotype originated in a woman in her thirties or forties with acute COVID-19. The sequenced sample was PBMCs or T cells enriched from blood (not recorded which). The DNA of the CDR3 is TGTGCCAGCAGAAAACTAGCGGGGGGTGTTGGTGGCACAGATACGCAGTATTTT. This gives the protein CASRKLAGGVGGTDTQYF.